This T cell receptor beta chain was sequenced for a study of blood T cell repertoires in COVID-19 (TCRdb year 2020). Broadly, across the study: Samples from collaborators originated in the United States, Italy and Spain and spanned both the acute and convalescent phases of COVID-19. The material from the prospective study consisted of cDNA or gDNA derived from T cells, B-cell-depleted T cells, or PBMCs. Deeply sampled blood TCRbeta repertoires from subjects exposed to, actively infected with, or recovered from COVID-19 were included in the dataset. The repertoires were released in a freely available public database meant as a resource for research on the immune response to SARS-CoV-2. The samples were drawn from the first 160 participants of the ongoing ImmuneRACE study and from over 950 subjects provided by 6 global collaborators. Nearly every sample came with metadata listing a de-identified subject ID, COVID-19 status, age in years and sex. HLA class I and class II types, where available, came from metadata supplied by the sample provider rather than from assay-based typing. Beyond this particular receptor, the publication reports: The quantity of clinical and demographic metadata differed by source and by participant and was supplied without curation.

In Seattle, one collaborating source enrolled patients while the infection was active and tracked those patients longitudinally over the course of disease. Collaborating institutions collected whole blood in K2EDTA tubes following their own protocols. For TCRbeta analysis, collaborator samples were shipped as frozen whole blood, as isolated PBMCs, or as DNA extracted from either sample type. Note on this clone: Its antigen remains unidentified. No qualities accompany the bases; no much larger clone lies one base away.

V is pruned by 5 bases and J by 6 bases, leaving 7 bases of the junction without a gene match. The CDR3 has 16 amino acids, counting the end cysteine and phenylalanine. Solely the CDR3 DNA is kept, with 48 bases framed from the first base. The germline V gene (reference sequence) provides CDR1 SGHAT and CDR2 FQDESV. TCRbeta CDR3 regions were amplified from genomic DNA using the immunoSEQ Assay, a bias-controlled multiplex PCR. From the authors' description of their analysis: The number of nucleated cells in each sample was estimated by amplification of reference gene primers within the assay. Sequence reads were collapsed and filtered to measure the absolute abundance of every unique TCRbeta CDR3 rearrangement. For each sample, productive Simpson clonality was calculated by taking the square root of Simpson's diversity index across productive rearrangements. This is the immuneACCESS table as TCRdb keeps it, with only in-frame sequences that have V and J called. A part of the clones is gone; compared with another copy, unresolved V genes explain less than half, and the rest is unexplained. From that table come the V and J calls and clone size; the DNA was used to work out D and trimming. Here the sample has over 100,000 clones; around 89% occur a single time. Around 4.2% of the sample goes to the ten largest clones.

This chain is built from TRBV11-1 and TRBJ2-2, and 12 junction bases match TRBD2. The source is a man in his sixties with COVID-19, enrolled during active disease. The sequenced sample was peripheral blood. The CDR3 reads CASSTGLAGKAGELFF. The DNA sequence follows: TGTGCCAGCAGCACAGGACTAGCGGGGAAAGCCGGGGAGCTGTTTTTT.